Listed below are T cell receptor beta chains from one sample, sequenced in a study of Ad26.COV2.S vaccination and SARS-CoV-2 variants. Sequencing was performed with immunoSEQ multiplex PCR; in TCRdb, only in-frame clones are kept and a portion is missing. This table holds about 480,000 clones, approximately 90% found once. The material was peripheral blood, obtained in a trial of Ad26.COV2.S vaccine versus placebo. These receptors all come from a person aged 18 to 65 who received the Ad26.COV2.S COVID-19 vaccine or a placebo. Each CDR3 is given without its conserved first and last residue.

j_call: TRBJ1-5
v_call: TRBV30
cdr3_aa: AWSVPGRGYQPQH

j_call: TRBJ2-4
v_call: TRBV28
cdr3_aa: ASNGGGGGKNIQY

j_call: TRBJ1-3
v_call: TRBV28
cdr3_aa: ASSYTGGFSGNTIY

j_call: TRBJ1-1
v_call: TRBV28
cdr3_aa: ASSPVGPRDTEAF

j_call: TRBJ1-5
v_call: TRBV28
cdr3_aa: ASRIQDPFQH

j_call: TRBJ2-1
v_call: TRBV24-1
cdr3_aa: ATSEGARNEQF

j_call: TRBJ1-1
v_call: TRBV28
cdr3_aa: ASSNPQGFVNTEAF

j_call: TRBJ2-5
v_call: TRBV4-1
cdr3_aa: ASSQGNMKTQY

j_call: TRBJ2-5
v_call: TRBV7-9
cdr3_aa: ASSFSAGTEKETQY

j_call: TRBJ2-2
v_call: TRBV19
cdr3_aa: ASTSARTGELF

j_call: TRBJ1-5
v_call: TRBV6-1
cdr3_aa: ASSEGLRQPQH

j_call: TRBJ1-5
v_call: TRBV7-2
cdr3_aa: ASSLGPYSNQPQH

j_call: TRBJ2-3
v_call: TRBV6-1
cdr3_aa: ASSELPTGATPRY

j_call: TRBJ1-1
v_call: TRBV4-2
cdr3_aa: ASSQEPLGTFEAF

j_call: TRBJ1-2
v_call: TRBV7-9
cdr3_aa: ASSSWTEYGYT

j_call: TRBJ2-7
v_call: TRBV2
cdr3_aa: ASGRGSSYEQY

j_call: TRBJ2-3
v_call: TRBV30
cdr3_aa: AWWFRREGAPDTQY

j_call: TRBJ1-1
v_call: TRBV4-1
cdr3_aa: ASRQTENTEAF

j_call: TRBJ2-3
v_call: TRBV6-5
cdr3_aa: ASSYRGLTNTDTQY

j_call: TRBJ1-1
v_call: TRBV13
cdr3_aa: ASSPGGRNTEAF

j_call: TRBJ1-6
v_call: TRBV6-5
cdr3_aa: ASSYTGVSSPLH

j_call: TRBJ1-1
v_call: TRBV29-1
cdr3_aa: SVQSGGNTEAF

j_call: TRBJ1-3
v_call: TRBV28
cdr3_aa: ASSRTVERVSGNTIY

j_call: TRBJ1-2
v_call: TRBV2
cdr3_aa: ASTRPRVPTWT

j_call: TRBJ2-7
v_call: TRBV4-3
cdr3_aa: ASSQGTSGFYEQY

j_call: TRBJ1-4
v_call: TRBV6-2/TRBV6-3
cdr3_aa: ASSYSAGQGVF

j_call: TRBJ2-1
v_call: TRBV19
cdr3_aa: ASIPYVGYNEQF

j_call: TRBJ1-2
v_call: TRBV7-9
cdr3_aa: ASSLDGLNYGYT

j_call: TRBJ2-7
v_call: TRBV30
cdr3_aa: AWKRLAGNPLYEQY

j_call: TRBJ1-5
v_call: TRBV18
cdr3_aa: ASSPMPQTGTGYSNQPQH

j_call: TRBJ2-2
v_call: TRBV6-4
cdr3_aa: ASSDSSNTGELF

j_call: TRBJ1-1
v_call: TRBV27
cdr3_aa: ASSLQGQEAF

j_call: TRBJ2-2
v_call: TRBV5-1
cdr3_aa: ASSLGAGVITGELF

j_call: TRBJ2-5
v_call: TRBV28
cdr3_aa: ASSPNHVSTQY

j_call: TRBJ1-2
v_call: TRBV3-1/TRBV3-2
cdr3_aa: ASSRDTSSSGYT

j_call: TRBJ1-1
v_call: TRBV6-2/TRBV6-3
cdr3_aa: ASSYSRAGEAF

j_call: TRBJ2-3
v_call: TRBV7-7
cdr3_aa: ASSPDLISTDTQY

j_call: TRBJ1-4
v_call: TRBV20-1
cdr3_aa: SASAGTTPGELF

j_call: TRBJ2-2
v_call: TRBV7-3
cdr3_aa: ASSPSGPGELF

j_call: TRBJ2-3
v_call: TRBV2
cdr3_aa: ASSEESDTQY

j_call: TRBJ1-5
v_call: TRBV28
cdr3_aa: ASSSPLNQPQH

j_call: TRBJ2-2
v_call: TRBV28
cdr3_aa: ASSTPGSYNTGELF

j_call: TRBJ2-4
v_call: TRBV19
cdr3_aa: ASSRGSMREAKNIQY

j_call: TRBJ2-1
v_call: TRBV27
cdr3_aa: ASISGYNEQF

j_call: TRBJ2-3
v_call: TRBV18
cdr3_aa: ASSPTHGGATDTQY

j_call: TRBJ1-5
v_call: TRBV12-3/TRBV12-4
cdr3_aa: ASSTRGTQPQH

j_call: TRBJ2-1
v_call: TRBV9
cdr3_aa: ASSERLVNEQF

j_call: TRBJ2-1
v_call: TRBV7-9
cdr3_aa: AVRASSGSYNEQF

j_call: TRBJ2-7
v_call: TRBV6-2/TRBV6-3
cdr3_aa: ASSPLGQGAYEQY

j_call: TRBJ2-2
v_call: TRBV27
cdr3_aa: ASSTGLAGIQNTGELF

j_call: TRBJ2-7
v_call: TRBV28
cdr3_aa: ASLLLISHEQY

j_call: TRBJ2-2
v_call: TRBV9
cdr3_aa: ASSGRAANTGELF

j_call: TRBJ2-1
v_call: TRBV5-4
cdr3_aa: ASSLRTSGRHEQF

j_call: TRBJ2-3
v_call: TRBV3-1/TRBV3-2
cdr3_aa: ASAASGGDTQY

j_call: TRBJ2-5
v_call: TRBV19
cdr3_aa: ASSPTSGRAFETQY

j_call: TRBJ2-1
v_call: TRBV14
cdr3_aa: ASSQDPGLRDRAYNEQF

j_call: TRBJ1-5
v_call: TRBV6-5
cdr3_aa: ASTQLSSSQPQH

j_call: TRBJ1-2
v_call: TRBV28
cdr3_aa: ASRHDRSLYGYT

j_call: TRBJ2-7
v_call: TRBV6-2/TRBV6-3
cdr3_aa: ASSPSPWSSYEQY

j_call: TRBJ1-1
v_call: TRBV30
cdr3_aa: AWRPGNTEAF